Shown below are 21 T cell receptor beta chains from a single sample sequenced in a study of T cell changes during pregnancy in multiple sclerosis. The repertoire was sequenced with immunoSEQ multiplex PCR; TCRdb's copy has only in-frame clones and lacks some. The data show about 110,000 clones, 91% seen once. Source: peripheral blood, taken before pregnancy. All receptors come from a female donor with multiple sclerosis, enrolled in a pregnancy study.

This clone is a singleton in its sample. The rearrangement joins TRBV4-3 to TRBJ2-7, with 9 bases identical to TRBD1. CDR1 and CDR2 from the germline V gene are LGHNA and YSLEER. The CDR3 sequence is 14 residues long. V shed 4 bases, J shed 2 bases, and the junction held 3 bases outside the gene matches. This chain's CDR3 is CASSPDRGTYEQYF. DNA for the CDR3: TGCGCCAGCAGCCCCGACAGGGGGACCTACGAGCAGTACTTC.

This sequence joins TRBV30 and TRBJ2-3; 10 bases are shared with TRBD2. This CDR3 is built from 16 residues. Per germline, CDR1 GTSNPN and CDR2 SVGIG (reference sequence). The junction had 9 bases not matched to a gene; V was cut back by 4 bases and J by 2 bases. The CDR3 DNA is TGTGCCTGGACTAGCGGGAGTGCGGGCCTCACAGATACGCAGTATTTT. As protein: CAWTSGSAGLTDTQYF.

The rearrangement joins TRBV7-2 to TRBJ2-1; TRBD2 aligns across 10 bases. Trimming removed 5 bases from V and 8 bases from J; junction bases left unmatched: 12. CDR1 is SGHTA and CDR2 is FQGNSA in the germline V gene. The CDR3 sequence is 16 residues long. This CDR3 is CASSRTGASGSYEQFF. Written as DNA, the CDR3 is TGTGCCAGCAGCAGGACGGGAGCTAGCGGGAGTTATGAGCAGTTCTTC.

V and J are TRBV15 and TRBJ1-2; unclear D gene. Germline-derived CDR1 and CDR2 are LNHNV and YYDKDF (reference sequence). Trimming left V 0 bases short and J 0 bases short, with 8 bases between. The CDR3 is 15 amino acids. CDR3 residues: CATSRDRSTNYGYTF. The CDR3 DNA follows: TGTGCCACCAGCAGAGATCGGTCCACTAACTATGGCTACACCTTC.

The V gene is TRBV27, the J gene TRBJ1-1, with D possibly being TRBD1 (5 bases). Germline V gives CDR1 MNHEY, CDR2 SMNVEV (reference sequence). The CDR3 is 16 residues long. The ends were cut back, 5 bases at V and 1 base at J, with 17 bases in the middle. The CDR3 spells CASSNLRVGKNTEAFF. The DNA for the CDR3 is TGTGCCAGCAGTAACCTCAGGGTGGGAAAGAACACTGAAGCTTTCTTT.

The chain has TRBV2 and TRBJ2-7; 8 bases match TRBD2. Per germline, CDR1 SNHLY and CDR2 FYNNEI. J was trimmed by 1 base and V by 2 bases; bases with no gene match: 7. This CDR3 spans 16 amino acids. The CDR3 loop is CASSEISGTISYEQYF. The CDR3 DNA follows: TGTGCCAGCAGTGAAATTAGCGGGACCATATCCTACGAGCAGTACTTC.

The chain uses TRBV29-1 and TRBJ2-1; 10 nucleotides align to TRBD2. This CDR3 has 14 residues. J was trimmed by 4 bases and V by 2 bases; bases with no gene match: 2. CDR1 is SQVTM and CDR2 is ANQGSEA in the germline V gene. The CDR3: CSVEQLAGYNEQFF. The CDR3 region has the DNA TGCAGCGTTGAACAACTAGCGGGATACAATGAGCAGTTCTTC.

CDR3 sequence reads: CASRTVGGERGYTF. The CDR3 nucleotides read TGTGCCAGCCGAACTGTTGGGGGCGAGCGTGGCTACACCTTC. V gene TRBV19 combines with J gene TRBJ1-2, with D perhaps TRBD1 (6 bases). The germline gives CDR1 LNHDA, CDR2 SQIVND (reference sequence). The CDR3 spans 14 residues. Trimming removed 9 bases at V and 7 bases at J, with 21 bases between.

The chain uses TRBV5-4 and TRBJ1-4; 8 positions match TRBD1. Trimming removed 4 bases from V and 6 bases from J; junction bases left unmatched: 11. CDR3 length equals 16 residues. CDR1 and CDR2 (germline): SGHNT, YYREEE (reference sequence). As DNA, the CDR3 is TGTGCCAGCAGCCGGGGGATAACAGGGGGGGATGAAAAACTGTTTTTT. Translated: CASSRGITGGDEKLFF.

The chain joins TRBV4-1 to TRBJ2-5; 9 nucleotides agree with TRBD2. CDR1 and CDR2 from the germline V gene are MGHRA and YSYEKL. The V and J ends lost 0 bases and 2 bases, in that order; junction bases with no gene match: 7. The CDR3 sequence is 17 residues long. The CDR3 here is CASSQDISGGHQETQYF. The DNA of the CDR3 is TGCGCCAGCAGCCAAGATATCAGCGGGGGGCATCAAGAGACCCAGTACTTC.

The CDR3 sequence is CASSDSAQANGYTF. The CDR3 DNA follows: TGTGCCAGCAGTGATTCGGCACAGGCGAATGGCTACACCTTC. The chain uses TRBV6-4 and TRBJ1-2, with D perhaps TRBD1 (5 bases). Germline CDR1 reads MRHNA; CDR2 reads SNTAGT. V lost 3 bases and J 6 bases, leaving 14 bases between the germline ends. The CDR3 spans 14 residues.

The V and J genes are TRBV6-6 and TRBJ2-5; D is unclear. With 8 bases removed from V and 4 bases from J, the gap between germline ends came to 5 bases. This CDR3 has 10 amino acids. The germline V gene encodes CDR1 MNHNY and CDR2 SVGAGI (reference sequence). CDR3 in amino acids: CASRGETQYF. For the CDR3, the DNA is TGTGCCAGCCGCGGAGAGACCCAGTACTTC.

This clone occurred a few times. The chain employs TRBV19 and TRBJ1-5, with D unresolved. V lost 5 bases to trimming and J lost 0 bases, with 17 bases between them. There are 17 residues in the CDR3. Germline CDR1 and CDR2: LNHDA and SQIVND (reference sequence). CDR3 sequence (DNA): TGTGCCAGTAGTTCTCGGGAAGGCTTTAATAGCAATCAGCCCCAGCATTTT. Protein: CASSSREGFNSNQPQHF.

The gene calls are TRBV13 and TRBJ1-2; D gene ambiguous. This CDR3 region has 14 residues. The V gene lost 5 bases and the J gene lost 7 bases, with 17 bases spanning the gap. Germline CDR1 is PRHDT and CDR2 is FYEKMQ (reference sequence). CDR3 nucleotides: TGTGCCAGCAGCCCCCGGGGAGACGAAAGTGGCTACACCTTC. Encoded protein: CASSPRGDESGYTF.

V usage is TRBV14 and J usage is TRBJ1-5, with D unresolved. CDR3 length: 18 residues. Trimming removed 0 bases at V and 2 bases at J, with 17 bases between. From germline, CDR1 is SGHDN and CDR2 FVKESK. In DNA form, the CDR3 reads TGTGCCAGCAGCCAAGAGAGGTCCCGAGGCGATCGCAATCAGCCCCAGCATTTT. Its protein is CASSQERSRGDRNQPQHF.

V gene TRBV7-3 combines with J gene TRBJ2-2; 10 bases are shared with TRBD2. J was trimmed by 6 bases and V by 5 bases; bases with no gene match: 9. The V gene's germline CDR1 is SGHTA and CDR2 FQGTGA. There are 16 residues in the CDR3. CDR3 bases: TGTGCCAGCAGCCCCGGACTAGCGGCGAGGCCCGGGGAGCTGTTTTTT. This encodes CASSPGLAARPGELFF. Supplemented by reference TRBV7-3 and TRBJ2-2, the full variable domain reads GAGVSQTPSNKVTEKGKYVELRCDPISGHTALYWYRQSLGQGPEFLIYFQGTGAADDSGLPNDRFFAVRPEGSVSTLKIQRTERGDSAVYLCASSPGLAARPGELFFGEGSRLTVL.

This clone was counted once. This sequence joins TRBV11-3 and TRBJ2-5, with TRBD1 matching 7 bases. Per the germline V gene, CDR1 is SGHNT and CDR2 is YENEEA. CDR3 length equals 14 residues. The junction had 8 bases not matched to a gene; V was cut back by 3 bases and J by 7 bases. The CDR3 sequence: CASSFDRDDGTQYF. In DNA form, the CDR3 reads TGTGCCAGCAGCTTTGACAGGGATGATGGGACCCAGTACTTC. Combining the CDR3 with reference TRBV11-3 and TRBJ2-5 gives the whole variable domain EAGVVQSPRYKIIEKKQPVAFWCNPISGHNTLYWYLQNLGQGPELLIRYENEEAVDDSQLPKDRFSAERLKGVDSTLKIQPAELGDSAVYLCASSFDRDDGTQYFGPGTRLLVL.

The chain joins TRBV2 to TRBJ2-1, with TRBD2 matching over 8 bases. Unmatched junction bases numbered 6, after V lost 6 bases and J lost 2 bases. The CDR3 covers 15 residues. Germline values: CDR1 SNHLY, CDR2 FYNNEI. CDR3 DNA sequence: TGTGCCAGCAGGACTATAGCGGGAACCTACAATGAGCAGTTCTTC. It translates to CASRTIAGTYNEQFF.

The CDR3 sequence is CASSLGLAVNEQFF. CDR3 DNA: TGCGCCAGCAGCTTAGGACTAGCGGTCAATGAGCAGTTCTTC. The V gene is TRBV5-1, the J gene TRBJ2-1; TRBD2 matches 10 bases. The germline gives CDR1 SGHRS, CDR2 YFSETQ. The trim removed 2 bases at V and 6 bases at J, leaving 2 bases unmatched. The CDR3 extends over 14 amino acids.

This clone appeared once. The gene calls are TRBV4-2 and TRBJ2-3, with 10 bases that match TRBD2. V was pared by 4 bases and J by 5 bases, with 6 bases of the junction left unmatched. Germline-derived CDR1 and CDR2 are LGHNA and YNFKEQ. This CDR3 has 15 residues. The CDR3 coding sequence is TGTGCCAGCAGCCCCCTAGCGGGAGTCGTAGATACGCAGTATTTT. Translation: CASSPLAGVVDTQYF.

This clone was seen just once. V usage is TRBV7-7 and J usage is TRBJ1-5; maybe TRBD1 (5 bases). The germline gives CDR1 SSHAT, CDR2 FNYEAQ (reference sequence). The CDR3 is 16 residues long. V shed 4 bases and J shed 6 bases, with 19 bases lying between them. In nucleotides, the CDR3 is TGTGCCAGCAGCTCGGGGGGGAGCGGAGGGGTTCAGCCCCAGCATTTT. Translating gives CASSSGGSGGVQPQHF.